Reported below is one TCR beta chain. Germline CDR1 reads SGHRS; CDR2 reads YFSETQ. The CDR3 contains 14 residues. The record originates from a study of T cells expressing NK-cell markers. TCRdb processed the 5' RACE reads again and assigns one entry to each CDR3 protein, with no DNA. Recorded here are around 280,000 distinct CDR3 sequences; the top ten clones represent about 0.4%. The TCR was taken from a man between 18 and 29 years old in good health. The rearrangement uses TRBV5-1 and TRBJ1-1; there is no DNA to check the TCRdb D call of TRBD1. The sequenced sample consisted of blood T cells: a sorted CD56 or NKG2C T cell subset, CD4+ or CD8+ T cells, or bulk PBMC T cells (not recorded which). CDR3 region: CASSQPGQYTEAFF.